Included here is one T cell receptor beta chain sequence, with context. At the DNA level, this CDR3 is encoded by other sequences in the same sample as well. Enrolment of Seattle patients took place during active infection, and they were followed longitudinally. Using immunoSEQ multiplex PCR, the repertoire was profiled, and TCRdb retains in-frame clones only, with some absent. The sample holds hundreds of thousands of clones, around nine tenths seen once. Germline V gene lookup returns CDR1 SGHRS and CDR2 YFSETQ. Between the trimmed V and J ends, which lost 0 bases and 1 base, there was a span of 7 bases. The CDR3 runs to 14 residues. This specimen belongs to a study of blood T cell repertoires in COVID-19. As for the study in general: The United States, Italy and Spain provided the acute and convalescent COVID-19 samples. T cells, B-cell-depleted T cells, or PBMCs supplied cDNA or gDNA.

This rearrangement joins TRBV5-1 to TRBJ1-1, with D hard to call. The sample comprised peripheral blood. This TCR derives from a woman in her 70s with COVID-19, enrolled during active disease. DNA of the CDR3: TGCGCCAGCAGCTTGGTGTCCGGGAACACTGAAGCTTTCTTT. Protein sequence: CASSLVSGNTEAFF. Looking up the rest from reference TRBV5-1 and TRBJ1-1 gives the full variable domain: KAGVTQTPRYLIKTRGQQVTLSCSPISGHRSVSWYQQTPGQGLQFLFEYFSETQRNKGNFPGRFSGRQFSNSRSEMNVSTLELGDSALYLCASSLVSGNTEAFFGQGTRLTVV.